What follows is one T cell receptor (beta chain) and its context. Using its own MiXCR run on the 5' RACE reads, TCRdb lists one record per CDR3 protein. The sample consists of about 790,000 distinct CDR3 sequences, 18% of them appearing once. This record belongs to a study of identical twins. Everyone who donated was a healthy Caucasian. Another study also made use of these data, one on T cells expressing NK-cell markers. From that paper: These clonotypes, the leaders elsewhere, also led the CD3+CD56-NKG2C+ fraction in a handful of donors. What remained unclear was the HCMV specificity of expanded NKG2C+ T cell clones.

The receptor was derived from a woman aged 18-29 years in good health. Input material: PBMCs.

CDR3: CASSLRPVDSVGETQYF. CDR3 coding DNA: TGTGCCAGCTCACTCCGCCCAGTAGACTCGGTTGGAGAGACCCAGTACTTC. This chain links TRBV18 with TRBJ2-5; D not resolved. Trimming took 4 bases from V and 4 from J, leaving 22 bases between them. CDR3 length: 17 residues. CDR1 is KGHSH and CDR2 is LQKENI in the germline V gene.